The 14 T cell receptor beta chains below were found in one sample sequenced in a study of control samples from healthy donors and cancer patients. Assay: immunoSEQ multiplex PCR; the TCRdb copy retains only in-frame clones and omits some. Of about 69,000 clones detected, more than 80% appear once; the ten largest clones hold approximately 2.9%. Sequencing was done on a sample of PBMCs. The receptors were gathered from a woman between 50 and 59 years old with lung cancer.

The gene calls are TRBV27 and TRBJ1-1; 9 bases agree with TRBD1. The CDR3 totals 14 residues. Germline CDR1 reads MNHEY; CDR2 reads SMNVEV (reference sequence). Trimming at V came to 7 bases and at J to 5 bases, leaving 8 bases not matched to a gene. CDR3: CASKLGQGGTEAFF. CDR3 in DNA: TGTGCCAGCAAATTGGGACAGGGAGGGACTGAAGCTTTCTTT.

This clone was seen only a few times. The chain combines TRBV12-3 or TRBV12-4 with TRBJ1-1; TRBD1 is a possible D gene (6 bases). The CDR3 totals 12 residues. Trimming took 6 bases from V and 6 from J, leaving 11 bases between them. The CDR3 nucleotides read TGTGCCAGCAGCAACAGGGTATCTGAAGCTTTCTTT. Protein: CASSNRVSEAFF.

V and J are TRBV28 and TRBJ1-3, with a tentative D call TRBD1 (5 bases). CDR3 size: 15 residues. V was cut by 6 bases and J by 4 bases, with 16 bases left in between. The germline V gene encodes CDR1 MDHEN and CDR2 SYDVKM. CDR3 residues: CASSLGGLDGNTIYF. In DNA, the CDR3 is TGTGCCAGCAGCTTGGGGGGGTTGGACGGAAACACCATATATTTT.

The chain has TRBV7-3 and TRBJ1-2; 9 bases are a match to TRBD1. The junction had 4 bases not matched to a gene; V was cut back by 0 bases and J by 8 bases. Germline V lookup: CDR1 SGHTA, CDR2 FQGTGA. The CDR3 loop spans 14 amino acids. CDR3 nucleotides: TGTGCCAGCAGCTTAACGGGACAGGGTGTGGGCTACACCTTC. Translation: CASSLTGQGVGYTF.

This chain uses TRBV7-2 with TRBJ2-3; TRBD2 agrees at 9 bases. This CDR3 is 15 amino acids long. Germline V CDR1 and CDR2: SGHTA, FQGNSA. Trimming cost V 3 bases and J 5 bases; bases outside gene matches: 6. This CDR3 reads CASSFSGGGGDTQYF. The CDR3 DNA reads TGTGCCAGCAGCTTTAGCGGGGGCGGGGGAGATACGCAGTATTTT.

This chain joins TRBV9 and TRBJ2-3, with D perhaps TRBD1 (5 bases). Germline V lookup: CDR1 SGDLS, CDR2 YYNGEE. Trimming took off 0 bases at V and 5 bases at J, with 13 bases between the two ends. The CDR3 sequence is 15 residues long. CDR3 sequence: CASSVEQVSGDTQYF. In DNA form, the CDR3 reads TGTGCCAGCAGCGTAGAACAGGTTTCTGGAGATACGCAGTATTTT. Based on the CDR3 plus reference TRBV9 and TRBJ2-3, the full variable domain is DSGVTQTPKHLITATGQRVTLRCSPRSGDLSVYWYQQSLDQGLQFLIQYYNGEERAKGNILERFSAQQFPDLHSELNLSSLELGDSALYFCASSVEQVSGDTQYFGPGTRLTVL.

CDR3 in amino acids: CASSLGLAGGIFYNEQFF. Written as DNA, the CDR3 is TGCGCCAGCAGCTTGGGACTAGCGGGGGGAATTTTTTACAATGAGCAGTTCTTC. The rearrangement uses TRBV5-1 and TRBJ2-1; 13 positions agree with TRBD2. V was pared by 0 bases and J by 4 bases, with 7 bases of the junction left unmatched. The CDR3 extends over 18 amino acids. Germline loops: CDR1 SGHRS, CDR2 YFSETQ.

This chain links TRBV6-6 with TRBJ1-5; 10 bases line up with TRBD1. Germline assignment: CDR1 MNHNY and CDR2 SVGAGI (reference sequence). The CDR3 length is 16 residues. The trim removed 4 bases at V and 1 base at J, leaving 4 bases unmatched. For the CDR3, the DNA is TGTGCCAGCAGTTGGGGACAGGGGCCCAGCAATCAGCCCCAGCATTTT. Its protein is CASSWGQGPSNQPQHF.

The V and J genes are TRBV29-1 and TRBJ1-1; D possibly corresponds to TRBD1 (5 bases). The germline gives CDR1 SQVTM, CDR2 ANQGSEA. The CDR3 length is 14 residues. Trimming took 7 bases from V and 5 from J, leaving 20 bases between them. CDR3 in amino acids: CSGNQRAGVTEAFF. DNA of the CDR3: TGCAGCGGTAATCAGCGGGCGGGGGTAACTGAAGCTTTCTTT.

This clone was recorded only once. The rearrangement joins TRBV20-1 to TRBJ2-7; the match to TRBD1 covers 7 bases. Looked up from germline, CDR1 is DFQATT and CDR2 is SNEGSKA (reference sequence). With V trimmed by 3 bases and J by 0 bases, 8 bases remained unmatched. The CDR3 consists of 15 residues. The CDR3 sequence is CSASSIRQGSYEQYF. The CDR3 region has the DNA TGCAGTGCTAGTAGTATCCGACAGGGCTCCTACGAGCAGTACTTC.

This clone was recorded only once. The chain links TRBV28 to TRBJ1-5; D is undetermined. V was shortened by 5 bases and J by 6 bases, with 20 bases between the two germline ends. The CDR3 is 16 amino acids. Germline V gene sequence: CDR1 MDHEN, CDR2 SYDVKM. The CDR3 DNA follows: TGTGCCAGCAGTCTGGCCGGGGTCGCCGGGCCTCAGCCCCAGCATTTT. As protein: CASSLAGVAGPQPQHF.

This chain links TRBV11-2 with TRBJ2-7; D is uncertain. The CDR3 loop spans 11 amino acids. The V gene lost 5 bases and the J gene lost 2 bases, with 4 bases spanning the gap. In germline, CDR1 is SGHAT, CDR2 FQNNGV. DNA of the CDR3: TGTGCCAGCAGCACGACCTACGAGCAGTACTTC. Translation gives CASSTTYEQYF.

This clone has just a few counts. This chain uses TRBV7-2 with TRBJ1-5; D call uncertain. The CDR3 covers 13 residues. The germline CDR1 and CDR2 sequences are SGHTA and FQGNSA. The V end was cut by 1 base, the J end by 3 bases, with 4 bases between. Written as DNA, the CDR3 is TGTGCCAGCAGCTTAGAGGCCAATCAGCCCCAGCATTTT. Translation: CASSLEANQPQHF.

This chain joins TRBV29-1 and TRBJ2-7; D is unclear. Germline values: CDR1 SQVTM, CDR2 ANQGSEA. The V and J ends lost 5 bases and 0 bases respectively, with 11 bases between them. The CDR3 is 13 amino acids. The chain's CDR3 is CSVRLLSSYEQYF. The CDR3 DNA reads TGCAGCGTTAGGCTCTTGAGCTCCTACGAGCAGTACTTC.